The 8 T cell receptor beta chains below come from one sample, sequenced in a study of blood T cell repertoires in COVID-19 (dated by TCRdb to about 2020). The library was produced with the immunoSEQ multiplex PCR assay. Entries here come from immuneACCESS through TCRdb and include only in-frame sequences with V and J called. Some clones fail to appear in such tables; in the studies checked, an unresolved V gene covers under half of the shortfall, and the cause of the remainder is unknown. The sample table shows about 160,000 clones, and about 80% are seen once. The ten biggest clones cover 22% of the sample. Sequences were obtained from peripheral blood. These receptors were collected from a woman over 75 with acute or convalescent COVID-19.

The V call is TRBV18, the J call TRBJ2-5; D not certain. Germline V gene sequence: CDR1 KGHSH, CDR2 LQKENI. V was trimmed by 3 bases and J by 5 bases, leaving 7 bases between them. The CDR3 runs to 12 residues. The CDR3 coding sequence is TGTGCCAGCTCACCTACCGGGGAGACCCAGTACTTC. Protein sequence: CASSPTGETQYF.

The CDR3 bases are TGTGCCAGCTCACCCTACAGGGAGTTGGGCACAGATACGCAGTATTTT. Its protein is CASSPYRELGTDTQYF. The chain joins TRBV18 to TRBJ2-3; perhaps TRBD1 as D (6 bases). Trimming pared 3 bases from V and 1 base from J, leaving 14 bases between. Germline-derived CDR1 and CDR2 are KGHSH and LQKENI. CDR3 size: 16 residues.

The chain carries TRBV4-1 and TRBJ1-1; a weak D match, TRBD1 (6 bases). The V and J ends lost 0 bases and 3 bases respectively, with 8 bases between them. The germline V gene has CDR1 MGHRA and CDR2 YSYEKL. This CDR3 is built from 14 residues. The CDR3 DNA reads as TGCGCCAGCAGCCAAGATAGGACAGACACTGAAGCTTTCTTT. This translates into CASSQDRTDTEAFF.

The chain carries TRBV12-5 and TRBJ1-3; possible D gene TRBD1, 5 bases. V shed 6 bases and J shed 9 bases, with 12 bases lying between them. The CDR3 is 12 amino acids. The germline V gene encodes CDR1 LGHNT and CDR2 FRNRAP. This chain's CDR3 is CASGRWGGTIYF. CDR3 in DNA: TGTGCTAGTGGCCGGTGGGGGGGCACCATATATTTT.

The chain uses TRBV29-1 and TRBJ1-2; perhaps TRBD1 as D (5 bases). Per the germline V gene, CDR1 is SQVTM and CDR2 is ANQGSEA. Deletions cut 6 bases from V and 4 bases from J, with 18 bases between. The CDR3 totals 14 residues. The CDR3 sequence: CSVIILTEPYGYTF. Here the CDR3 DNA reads TGCAGCGTGATTATCCTGACAGAACCCTATGGCTACACCTTC.

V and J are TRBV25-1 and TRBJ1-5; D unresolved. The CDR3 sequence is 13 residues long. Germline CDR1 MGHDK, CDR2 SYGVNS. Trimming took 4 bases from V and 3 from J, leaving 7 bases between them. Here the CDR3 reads CASSGGLNQPQHF. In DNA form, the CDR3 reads TGTGCCAGCAGTGGTGGGCTCAATCAGCCCCAGCATTTT.

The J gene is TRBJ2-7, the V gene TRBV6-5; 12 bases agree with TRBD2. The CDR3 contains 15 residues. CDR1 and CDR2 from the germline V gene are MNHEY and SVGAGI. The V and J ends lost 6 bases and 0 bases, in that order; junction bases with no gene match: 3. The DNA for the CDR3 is TGTGCCAGCAGCTTGACTAGCGGGAGCTCCTACGAGCAGTACTTC. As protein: CASSLTSGSSYEQYF.

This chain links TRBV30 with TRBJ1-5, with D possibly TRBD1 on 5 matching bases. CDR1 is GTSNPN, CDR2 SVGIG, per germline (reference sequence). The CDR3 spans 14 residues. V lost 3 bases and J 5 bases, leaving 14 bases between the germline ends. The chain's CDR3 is CAWSQDQGHQPQHF. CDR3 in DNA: TGTGCCTGGAGCCAAGATCAGGGCCATCAGCCCCAGCATTTT.